This T cell receptor (beta chain) was identified in a study of OX40 agonist ivuxolimab in advanced cancers. Study summary: Mean age approximately 66 years, range 23 to 79; 82.7% male.

The table came from immunoSEQ multiplex PCR; TCRdb's copy has only in-frame clones and leaves some out. The table shows about 71,000 clones, with around 94% occurring only once. The CDR3 covers 13 residues. Germline lookup yields CDR1 SQVTM and CDR2 ANQGSEA. The germline V and J ends were trimmed by 0 bases and 5 bases, with 11 bases remaining between them. Worth noting for this clone: What it recognizes is unknown.

Sampling of blood occurred at baseline, cycle 4 day 1, and cycle 7 day 1. General study points: Both CD4+ and CD8+ T cell populations in blood had undergone clonal expansion by week 6 at 0.1 to 3.0 mg/kg.

The chain is built from TRBV29-1 and TRBJ2-7, with D hard to call. Here the sequenced sample was CD4+ or CD8+ T cells sorted from blood, taken in a trial of the OX40 agonist ivuxolimab. The TCR sequence derives from an adult with an advanced solid tumor such as melanoma, head and neck, liver or kidney cancer. The CDR3 region has the DNA TGCAGCGTTGAAGAGGGTACCCCACACGAGCAGTACTTC. Amino acids: CSVEEGTPHEQYF.